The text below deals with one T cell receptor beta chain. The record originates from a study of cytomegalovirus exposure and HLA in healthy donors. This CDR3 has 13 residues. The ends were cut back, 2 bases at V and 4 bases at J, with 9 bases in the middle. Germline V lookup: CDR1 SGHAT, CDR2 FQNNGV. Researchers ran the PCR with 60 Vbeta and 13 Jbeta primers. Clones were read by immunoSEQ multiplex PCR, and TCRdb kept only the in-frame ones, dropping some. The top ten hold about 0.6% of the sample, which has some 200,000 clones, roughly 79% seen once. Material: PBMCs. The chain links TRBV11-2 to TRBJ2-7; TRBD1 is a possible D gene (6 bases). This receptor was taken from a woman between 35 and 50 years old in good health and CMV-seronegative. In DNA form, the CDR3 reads TGTGCCAGCAGCTTAAACAGGGTATACGAGCAGTACTTC. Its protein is CASSLNRVYEQYF.